The 21 T cell receptor beta chains given below trace back to one sample, sequenced in a study of cytomegalovirus exposure and HLA in healthy donors. The PCR used 60 Vbeta and 13 Jbeta primers. Using immunoSEQ multiplex PCR, the repertoire was profiled, and TCRdb retains in-frame clones only, with some absent. The sample has around 280,000 clones, around 90% seen once. Sequenced material: PBMCs. The receptors were sampled from a woman aged 18-29 years in good health and CMV-seronegative.

V usage is TRBV11-2 and J usage is TRBJ1-2; weak D call: TRBD1 (5 bases). In germline, CDR1 is SGHAT, CDR2 FQNNGV. The ends were cut back, 2 bases at V and 7 bases at J, with 14 bases in the middle. The CDR3 contains 14 residues. DNA for the CDR3: TGTGCCAGCAGCTTACAAGGGGTGGGGTCTGGCTACACCTTC. Protein: CASSLQGVGSGYTF.

This sequence joins TRBV5-4 and TRBJ2-7; 8 nucleotides align to TRBD2. Losses at the gene ends were 2 bases for V and 7 bases for J; bases not matched to a gene: 8. The CDR3 loop spans 14 amino acids. Germline CDR1 and CDR2: SGHNT and YYREEE (reference sequence). The CDR3 nucleotides are TGTGCCAGCAGCTTCCCGGGACTAGGACGAGAGCAGTACTTC. Protein product: CASSFPGLGREQYF.

The chain uses TRBV19 and TRBJ2-1; possibly TRBD1 for D (6 bases). The germline gives CDR1 LNHDA, CDR2 SQIVND (reference sequence). This CDR3 spans 18 amino acids. V lost 1 base and J 6 bases, leaving 22 bases between the germline ends. CDR3 coding DNA: TGTGCCAGTAGTATAGGAGGAGCCAGGGGATATTACCTCAATGAGCAGTTCTTC. This encodes CASSIGGARGYYLNEQFF.

The rearrangement joins TRBV5-1 to TRBJ2-7; TRBD1 matches at 7 bases. V lost 5 bases and J lost 0; bases outside the gene matches: 8. Germline V CDR1 and CDR2: SGHRS, YFSETQ. The CDR3 sequence is 15 residues long. The CDR3 protein is CASSYSGQASYEQYF. DNA of the CDR3: TGCGCCAGCAGTTACAGTGGACAGGCCTCCTACGAGCAGTACTTC.

The V gene is TRBV27, the J gene TRBJ2-7; tentative D call: TRBD2 (6 bases). This CDR3 spans 17 amino acids. The germline V gene encodes CDR1 MNHEY and CDR2 SMNVEV (reference sequence). V gave up 3 bases and J gave up 3 bases, with 21 bases separating them. DNA of the CDR3: TGTGCCAGCAGTTTCTGGCCCTCCGAGGGGAGGTACTACGAGCAGTACTTC. This gives the protein CASSFWPSEGRYYEQYF.

The genes are TRBV9 and TRBJ1-3, with a possible D match to TRBD1 (6 bases). The CDR3 runs 20 residues. Trimming removed 1 base at V and 0 bases at J, with 23 bases between. Germline V CDR1 and CDR2: SGDLS, YYNGEE. In DNA form, the CDR3 reads TGTGCCAGCAGCGTAAACCTCGGGTTCGGAGAGACAGGCTCTGGAAACACCATATATTTT. This codes for CASSVNLGFGETGSGNTIYF.

The rearrangement links TRBV5-1 to TRBJ1-4; 11 bases are a match to TRBD1. This CDR3 region has 18 residues. V lost 4 bases, J lost 2 bases, and 10 bases stayed unmatched. Germline CDR1 SGHRS, CDR2 YFSETQ. CDR3 nucleotide sequence: TGCGCCAGCAGCCTGACGGGACAGGGGGGACTGACTAATGAAAAACTGTTTTTT. The encoded protein is CASSLTGQGGLTNEKLFF.

V gene TRBV15 combines with J gene TRBJ1-5; D call uncertain. Trimming shortened V by 0 bases and J by 7 bases, and 10 bases separated the two germline ends. Germline assignment: CDR1 LNHNV and CDR2 YYDKDF (reference sequence). CDR3 length: 14 amino acids. The chain's CDR3 is CATSRDRGAQPQHF. The CDR3 DNA follows: TGTGCCACCAGCAGAGATCGAGGAGCGCAGCCCCAGCATTTT. The full variable domain, completed using reference TRBV15 and TRBJ1-5, is DAMVIQNPRYQVTQFGKPVTLSCSQTLNHNVMYWYQQKSSQAPKLLFHYYDKDFNNEADTPDNFQSRRPNTSFCFLDIRSPGLGDTAMYLCATSRDRGAQPQHFGDGTRLSIL.

This clone has only a few counts. The chain employs TRBV19 and TRBJ1-2, with TRBD1 as a possible D gene (5 bases). Trimming took off 3 bases at V and 0 bases at J, with 14 bases between the two ends. This CDR3 has 16 amino acids. Germline V gene data show CDR1 as LNHDA and CDR2 as SQIVND (reference sequence). CDR3 sequence: CASSIAGAAANYGYTF. The CDR3 nucleotides read TGTGCCAGTAGTATCGCTGGGGCCGCTGCTAACTATGGCTACACCTTC. The entire variable domain, with the rest obtained from reference TRBV19 and TRBJ1-2, is as follows: DGGITQSPKYLFRKEGQNVTLSCEQNLNHDAMYWYRQDPGQGLRLIYYSQIVNDFQKGDIAEGYSVSREKKESFPLTVTSAQKNPTAFYLCASSIAGAAANYGYTFGSGTRLTVV.

The chain uses TRBV2 and TRBJ2-1; 8 bases line up with TRBD1. The CDR3 is made up of 14 amino acids. Per the germline V gene, CDR1 is SNHLY and CDR2 is FYNNEI. Trimming cost V 7 bases and J 4 bases; bases outside gene matches: 6. The CDR3 is CASKGQDKYNEQFF. The CDR3 bases are TGTGCCAGCAAGGGACAGGATAAGTACAATGAGCAGTTCTTC.

The J gene is TRBJ2-7, the V gene TRBV6-5, with 8 bases identical to TRBD1. Per the germline V gene, CDR1 is MNHEY and CDR2 is SVGAGI. The CDR3 consists of 16 residues. Losses at the gene ends were 0 bases for V and 3 bases for J; bases not matched to a gene: 7. The CDR3 here is CASSYSKRTGYYEQYF. CDR3 bases: TGTGCCAGCAGTTACTCGAAGCGGACAGGGTACTACGAGCAGTACTTC.

The chain joins TRBV18 to TRBJ1-1; D may be TRBD1 (6 bases). The CDR3 spans 14 residues. Trimming took 1 base from V and 1 from J, leaving 7 bases between them. Germline CDR1 KGHSH, CDR2 LQKENI. The CDR3 region has the DNA TGTGCCAGCTCACCACTGGACAGGAACACTGAAGCTTTCTTT. Protein product: CASSPLDRNTEAFF.

V and J are TRBV7-9 and TRBJ1-6; D call uncertain. The V gene lost 5 bases and the J gene lost 7 bases, with 15 bases spanning the gap. CDR3 length equals 15 residues. The V gene's germline CDR1 is SEHNR and CDR2 FQNEAQ (reference sequence). The CDR3 loop is CASSLTGSSNSPLHF. DNA for the CDR3: TGTGCCAGCAGCCTTACCGGGAGCTCCAATTCACCCCTCCACTTT. The variable domain in full, completed from reference TRBV7-9 and TRBJ1-6, reads DTGVSQNPRHKITKRGQNVTFRCDPISEHNRLYWYRQTLGQGPEFLTYFQNEAQLEKSRLLSDRFSAERPKGSFSTLEIQRTEQGDSAMYLCASSLTGSSNSPLHFGNGTRLTVT.

The genes are TRBV7-3 and TRBJ2-3, with D perhaps matching TRBD2 (6 bases). V was clipped by 10 bases and J by 1 base, with 15 bases between them. Germline V gives CDR1 SGHTA, CDR2 FQGTGA. The length of the CDR3 is 14 residues. CDR3 sequence reads: CATSRGSGTDTQYF. CDR3 bases: TGTGCCACCTCTCGGGGGAGCGGCACAGATACGCAGTATTTT.

The chain recombines TRBV10-3 with TRBJ1-3; 8 nucleotides agree with TRBD1. The CDR3 spans 15 residues. Germline trimming cut 6 bases from V and 0 bases from J; bases unmatched to any gene: 4. CDR1 and CDR2 from the germline V gene are ENHRY and SYGVKD. In nucleotides, the CDR3 is TGTGCCATCAGGGGACAGGAAGGCTCTGGAAACACCATATATTTT. Translating gives CAIRGQEGSGNTIYF.

The rearrangement joins TRBV10-3 to TRBJ2-3; a weak D match, TRBD2 (6 bases). Trimming stripped 4 bases from V and 0 bases from J, with 14 bases between. Germline loops: CDR1 ENHRY, CDR2 SYGVKD. The CDR3 has 16 amino acids. CDR3 in amino acids: CAISGGAGASTDTQYF. Here the CDR3 DNA reads TGTGCCATCAGTGGCGGGGCCGGCGCTAGCACAGATACGCAGTATTTT.

The chain uses TRBV5-1 and TRBJ2-2, with 7 bases matching TRBD1. Trimming cost V 5 bases and J 5 bases; bases outside gene matches: 9. Germline assignment: CDR1 SGHRS and CDR2 YFSETQ. This CDR3 region has 15 residues. CDR3 nucleotides: TGCGCCAGCAGGTCAACAGGGGCCGGGACCGGGGAGCTGTTTTTT. This encodes CASRSTGAGTGELFF.

This rearrangement joins TRBV18 to TRBJ1-6; 9 bases line up with TRBD1. CDR3 length: 15 amino acids. V lost 4 bases and J lost 5; bases outside the gene matches: 3. Germline lookup yields CDR1 KGHSH and CDR2 LQKENI. The chain's CDR3 is CASSLQGANNSPLHF. The CDR3 bases are TGTGCCAGCTCACTACAGGGGGCGAATAATTCACCCCTCCACTTT.

The rearrangement joins TRBV6-5 to TRBJ1-4; 8 positions agree with TRBD1. This CDR3 region has 15 residues. Germline values: CDR1 MNHEY, CDR2 SVGAGI. Unmatched junction bases numbered 10, after V lost 6 bases and J lost 7 bases. CDR3 loop: CASSRGQAVGEKLFF. The CDR3 DNA sequence: TGTGCCAGCAGCCGGGGACAGGCCGTTGGTGAAAAACTGTTTTTT.

The chain couples TRBV19 to TRBJ2-3, with D maybe TRBD2 (5 bases). Germline assignment: CDR1 LNHDA and CDR2 SQIVND (reference sequence). The CDR3 has 12 residues. The V gene lost 6 bases and the J gene lost 4 bases, with 8 bases spanning the gap. CDR3 sequence: CASRAGADTQYF. DNA for the CDR3: TGTGCCAGTAGGGCGGGCGCAGATACGCAGTATTTT. Combining the CDR3 with reference TRBV19 and TRBJ2-3 gives the whole variable domain DGGITQSPKYLFRKEGQNVTLSCEQNLNHDAMYWYRQDPGQGLRLIYYSQIVNDFQKGDIAEGYSVSREKKESFPLTVTSAQKNPTAFYLCASRAGADTQYFGPGTRLTVL.

This clone was counted once. This chain uses TRBV27 with TRBJ2-7, with D tentatively TRBD1 (5 bases). Germline CDR1 MNHEY, CDR2 SMNVEV (reference sequence). The V end lost 5 bases, the J end lost 3 bases, and 17 bases lay between the germline ends. This CDR3 contains 15 residues. In nucleotides, the CDR3 is TGTGCCAGCAGTCGGAAAAGGGGCGGCTTCTACGAGCAGTACTTC. This sequence encodes CASSRKRGGFYEQYF.